These 5 T cell receptor beta chains came from one sample sequenced in a study of blood T cell repertoires in COVID-19. Data came from immunoSEQ multiplex PCR; TCRdb stores just in-frame clones and leaves some out. This sample has about 170,000 clones, with 85% found just once. The sequencing input was peripheral blood. Receptor source: a woman aged 80 or over with COVID-19, enrolled during active disease.

In the case of this clone: Other DNA sequences in the same sample also yield this CDR3. This chain joins TRBV7-3 and TRBJ2-3, with TRBD2 as a possible D gene (5 bases). In germline, CDR1 is SGHTA, CDR2 FQGTGA. This CDR3 region has 15 residues. V was shortened by 2 bases and J by 3 bases, with 12 bases between the two germline ends. The chain's CDR3 is CASSLSPTGTDTQYF. The CDR3 DNA follows: TGTGCCAGCAGCTTATCACCCACGGGGACAGATACGCAGTATTTT.

The sample holds a few counts of this clone. The J gene is TRBJ2-2, the V gene TRBV19; 8 bases fit TRBD1. Losses at the gene ends were 7 bases for V and 6 bases for J; bases not matched to a gene: 13. The CDR3 runs to 16 residues. The germline V gene has CDR1 LNHDA and CDR2 SQIVND (reference sequence). The CDR3 DNA follows: TGTGCCAGTAACTCCGGGACAGGAGCATCCGCCGGGGAGCTGTTTTTT. It codes for CASNSGTGASAGELFF.

J is TRBJ1-2 and V is TRBV5-1; D unclear. This CDR3 is 14 amino acids long. In germline, CDR1 is SGHRS, CDR2 YFSETQ. V was trimmed by 4 bases and J by 6 bases, leaving 16 bases between them. The CDR3 nucleotides are TGCGCCAGCAGCACGCCCTCCGCCGGAGATGGCTACACCTTC. Translated: CASSTPSAGDGYTF.

The V and J genes are TRBV3-1 (or the pseudogene TRBV3-2) and TRBJ2-7; 9 bases are a match to TRBD2. V shed 7 bases and J 7 bases; nucleotides not matched to a gene: 8. This CDR3 is built from 13 residues. CDR1 LGHDT and CDR2 YNNKEL come from the germline V gene (reference sequence). Here the CDR3 DNA reads TGTGCCAGCAACTACTTTAGCGGGGGTGAGCAGTACTTC. The encoded protein is CASNYFSGGEQYF.

This sequence joins TRBV3-1 (or the pseudogene TRBV3-2) and TRBJ2-2; D gene uncertain. The CDR3 sequence is 12 residues long. Germline V gene lookup returns CDR1 LGHDT and CDR2 YNNKEL (reference sequence). V lost 2 bases and J lost 7, with 5 bases in between. CDR3 bases: TGTGCCAGCAGCCAAAGGAGCGGGGAGCTGTTTTTT. Its protein product is CASSQRSGELFF.